This T cell receptor (beta chain) was obtained from a study of shared T cell receptors in the human thymus. The CDR3 has 15 residues. Germline CDR1 is LGHNA and CDR2 is YSLEER. With 0 bases removed from V and 3 bases from J, the gap between germline ends came to 11 bases. Generated by immunoSEQ multiplex PCR, the TCRdb table keeps only in-frame clones and is missing some. Of about 380,000 clones in the sample, approximately 95% were seen once. This chain connects TRBV4-3 to TRBJ1-1; D perhaps matches TRBD1 (6 bases). Sequencing input: thymocytes. The sequence derives from a human donor. This CDR3 reads CASSQDRGEDTEAFF. In nucleotides, the CDR3 is TGCGCCAGCAGCCAAGATAGGGGGGAGGACACTGAAGCTTTCTTT.